One sample yielded the 20 T cell receptor beta chains listed below, sequenced in a study of blood T cell repertoires in COVID-19. Sequenced by immunoSEQ multiplex PCR; TCRdb stores in-frame clones only, minus some. The sample holds 200,000 or so clones; 70% to 90% are singletons and the top ten take nearly 4.5%. Specimen: peripheral blood. The origin of the receptors is a man in his fifties with acute or convalescent COVID-19.

The chain links TRBV24-1 to TRBJ2-3; TRBD2 aligns across 7 bases. With 3 bases clipped from V and 5 bases from J, the junction kept 4 bases outside the gene matches. Germline assignment: CDR1 KGHDR and CDR2 SFDVKD. This CDR3 is 14 amino acids long. CDR3 region: CATSDPSGGDTQYF. The CDR3 nucleotides read TGTGCCACCAGTGATCCATCGGGGGGAGATACGCAGTATTTT.

The chain combines TRBV5-8 with TRBJ1-1; TRBD1 matches at 7 bases. Unmatched junction bases numbered 11, after V lost 2 bases and J lost 7 bases. There are 15 residues in the CDR3. Germline CDR1 reads SGHTS; CDR2 reads YDEGEE. CDR3 DNA sequence: TGTGCCAGCAGCTTAAAGAGGGGGCAGAGAAATGAAGCTTTCTTT. Translation gives CASSLKRGQRNEAFF.

J is TRBJ1-4 and V is TRBV2, with unresolved D. The CDR3 totals 12 residues. Looked up from germline, CDR1 is SNHLY and CDR2 is FYNNEI. V was cut by 11 bases and J by 5 bases, with 12 bases left in between. The CDR3 nucleotides read TGTGCCGCGAGGCGAGGGAATGAAAAACTGTTTTTT. This translates into CAARRGNEKLFF.

The chain joins TRBV7-9 to TRBJ2-5, with D possibly matching TRBD1 (6 bases). The CDR3 length is 16 residues. CDR1 and CDR2 (germline): SEHNR, FQNEAQ (reference sequence). The ends were cut back, 6 bases at V and 0 bases at J, with 17 bases in the middle. The CDR3 DNA follows: TGTGCCAGCAGTTTTTGGGTCCGGGACAACCAAGAGACCCAGTACTTC. This translates into CASSFWVRDNQETQYF.

This chain uses TRBV3-1 (or the pseudogene TRBV3-2) with TRBJ2-5; 7 positions match TRBD2. This CDR3 is built from 14 residues. Germline CDR1 reads LGHDT; CDR2 reads YNNKEL (reference sequence). V lost 7 bases to trimming and J lost 5 bases; unmatched junction nucleotides: 10. DNA of the CDR3: TGTGCCAGCATCTCTGCCGGGAGGCAGGAGACCCAGTACTTC. The encoded protein is CASISAGRQETQYF.

This rearrangement joins TRBV7-2 to TRBJ2-2, with D possibly TRBD2 on 6 matching bases. The CDR3 has 15 amino acids. V lost 10 bases and J 5 bases, leaving 20 bases between the germline ends. Germline assignment: CDR1 SGHTA and CDR2 FQGNSA. The CDR3 here is CANPRRGLRTGELFF. CDR3 nucleotide sequence: TGTGCCAACCCCAGGCGGGGTCTTAGGACCGGGGAGCTGTTTTTT.

The J gene is TRBJ1-2, the V gene TRBV19; TRBD1 agrees at 8 bases. In germline, CDR1 is LNHDA, CDR2 SQIVND (reference sequence). V shed 3 bases and J 4 bases; nucleotides not matched to a gene: 7. This CDR3 comprises 15 residues. CDR3 residues: CASSIGDRGIYGYTF. The CDR3 DNA reads TGTGCCAGTAGTATCGGAGACAGGGGCATCTATGGCTACACCTTC.

This clone occurred a few times. This chain uses TRBV6-6 with TRBJ1-3, with a weak D call TRBD1 (5 bases). CDR1 MNHNY and CDR2 SVGAGI come from the germline V gene (reference sequence). V was cut by 0 bases and J by 0 bases, with 9 bases left in between. The CDR3 contains 16 residues. Here the CDR3 reads CASSYSGRYSGNTIYF. CDR3 nucleotides: TGTGCCAGCAGTTACTCGGGGCGCTACTCTGGAAACACCATATATTTT.

V and J are TRBV7-3 and TRBJ1-1; 7 bases line up with TRBD1. V shed 5 bases, J shed 1 base, and the junction held 7 bases outside the gene matches. This CDR3 spans 15 amino acids. Germline CDR1 is SGHTA and CDR2 is FQGTGA. Written as DNA, the CDR3 is TGTGCCAGCAGCACCGGGACAGCTACGAACACTGAAGCTTTCTTT. Residues: CASSTGTATNTEAFF.

This chain connects TRBV2 to TRBJ1-4; 8 bases agree with TRBD1. The CDR3 sequence is 14 residues long. The germline V gene has CDR1 SNHLY and CDR2 FYNNEI. V trimming: 7 bases; J trimming: 5 bases; junction bases outside the gene matches: 6. Here the CDR3 DNA reads TGTGCCAGCACCCTAGGACAGGGCAATGAAAAACTGTTTTTT. Its translation is CASTLGQGNEKLFF.

Comment on this clone: The identical CDR3 is also encoded by other nucleotide sequences in the sample. V gene TRBV6-5 combines with J gene TRBJ1-1; 8 nucleotides agree with TRBD1. Germline-derived CDR1 and CDR2 are MNHEY and SVGAGI. The V segment lost 2 bases and the J segment 6 bases; nucleotides outside the gene matches: 5. The CDR3 covers 14 residues. CDR3 sequence (DNA): TGTGCCAGCAGTTACACTGGACAGGGAGCTGAAGCTTTCTTT. Protein: CASSYTGQGAEAFF.

This clone occurred once. The DNA for the CDR3 is TGTGCCTGGGGTCCCGACAGATACAATCAGCCCCAGCATTTT. It is translated as CAWGPDRYNQPQHF. The chain employs TRBV30 and TRBJ1-5; perhaps TRBD1 as D (5 bases). Trimming shortened V by 5 bases and J by 3 bases, and 14 bases separated the two germline ends. From germline, CDR1 is GTSNPN and CDR2 SVGIG (reference sequence). CDR3 length equals 14 residues.

This clone was counted only a few times. The chain links TRBV5-1 to TRBJ1-1; the D is unclear. Trimming stripped 0 bases from V and 1 base from J, with 10 bases between. CDR1 is SGHRS, CDR2 YFSETQ, per germline. This CDR3 is built from 15 residues. CDR3 sequence (DNA): TGCGCCAGCAGCTTGGACCACACGGGGAACACTGAAGCTTTCTTT. Protein product: CASSLDHTGNTEAFF.

This clone has only one observation. The chain has TRBV19 and TRBJ1-5; D gene uncertain. V lost 6 bases and J lost 6, with 15 bases in between. This CDR3 comprises 14 residues. Germline-derived CDR1 and CDR2 are LNHDA and SQIVND (reference sequence). This CDR3 is CASSPAVTSQPQHF. The CDR3 bases are TGTGCCAGTAGCCCAGCGGTAACGAGTCAGCCCCAGCATTTT. Drawing the rest from reference TRBV19 and TRBJ1-5, the complete variable domain is DGGITQSPKYLFRKEGQNVTLSCEQNLNHDAMYWYRQDPGQGLRLIYYSQIVNDFQKGDIAEGYSVSREKKESFPLTVTSAQKNPTAFYLCASSPAVTSQPQHFGDGTRLSIL.

The CDR3 DNA reads as TGTGCCAGTAGTGGACAGGGAATCGGGGAGCTGTTTTTT. Residues: CASSGQGIGELFF. J is TRBJ2-2 and V is TRBV19; 8 nucleotides align to TRBD1. V was pared by 5 bases and J by 7 bases, with 3 bases of the junction left unmatched. The CDR3 extends over 13 amino acids. CDR1 is LNHDA, CDR2 SQIVND, per germline (reference sequence).

The chain recombines TRBV5-4 with TRBJ1-4; D gene unclear. The CDR3 extends over 15 amino acids. Trimming left V 1 base short and J 8 bases short, with 15 bases between. In germline, CDR1 is SGHNT, CDR2 YYREEE (reference sequence). CDR3 sequence: CASSLLEGAEEKLFF. The DNA for the CDR3 is TGTGCCAGCAGCTTGCTGGAGGGCGCGGAAGAAAAACTGTTTTTT.

This chain uses TRBV29-1 with TRBJ2-5; 12 bases line up with TRBD1. The CDR3 has 14 residues. V was clipped by 7 bases and J by 1 base; unmatched bases: 4. CDR1 SQVTM and CDR2 ANQGSEA come from the germline V gene. The CDR3 DNA reads TGCAGCGCTTGGGGACAGGGGGCCCAAGAGACCCAGTACTTC. Protein: CSAWGQGAQETQYF.

This chain connects TRBV3-1 (or the pseudogene TRBV3-2) to TRBJ1-1, with 8 bases aligning to TRBD1. CDR1 and CDR2 from the germline V gene are LGHDT and YNNKEL (reference sequence). The length of the CDR3 is 16 residues. Trimming at V came to 3 bases and at J to 7 bases, leaving 13 bases not matched to a gene. For the CDR3, the DNA is TGTGCCAGCAGCCAGATTACGGGACAGGCTTGGGGTGAAGCTTTCTTT. Its translation is CASSQITGQAWGEAFF.

The V call is TRBV5-6, the J call TRBJ2-1, with TRBD2 matching over 11 bases. Unmatched junction bases numbered 10, after V lost 4 bases and J lost 7 bases. CDR3 length equals 16 residues. The V gene's germline CDR1 is SGHDT and CDR2 YYEEEE. Written as DNA, the CDR3 is TGTGCCAGCAGCGCGAGGGGGACTAGCGGTGGGAATGAGCAGTTCTTC. This sequence encodes CASSARGTSGGNEQFF.

The V call is TRBV9, the J call TRBJ2-5, with 7 bases aligning to TRBD1. The germline V gene has CDR1 SGDLS and CDR2 YYNGEE. The CDR3 loop spans 14 amino acids. With 4 bases clipped from V and 5 bases from J, the junction kept 8 bases outside the gene matches. The CDR3 DNA follows: TGTGCCAGCAGCTTACGGACAGGCGGGGAGACCCAGTACTTC. This translates into CASSLRTGGETQYF.